The 24 T cell receptor beta chains reported below all come from one sample, sequenced in a study of OX40 agonist ivuxolimab in advanced cancers. Profiled with immunoSEQ multiplex PCR; TCRdb holds only in-frame clones, not every one. The sample consists of about 27,000 clones, 85% to 90% of them appearing once. Sequenced here: CD4+ or CD8+ T cells sorted from blood, sampled in a trial of the OX40 agonist ivuxolimab. The receptors shown here come from an adult with an advanced solid tumor such as melanoma, head and neck, liver or kidney cancer.

The rearrangement uses TRBV4-2 and TRBJ1-2; D remains ambiguous. Deletions cut 0 bases from V and 5 bases from J, with 13 bases between. This CDR3 region has 15 residues. Germline CDR1 is LGHNA and CDR2 is YNFKEQ. Here the CDR3 DNA reads TGTGCCAGCAGCCAAGATCGTTCGTCAGATTATGGCTACACCTTC. Translated: CASSQDRSSDYGYTF.

The rearrangement joins TRBV6-5 to TRBJ2-5; TRBD1 is a possible D gene (6 bases). CDR1 and CDR2 (germline): MNHEY, SVGAGI. The V end lost 6 bases, the J end lost 4 bases, and 15 bases lay between the germline ends. CDR3 length: 14 residues. For the CDR3, the DNA is TGTGCCAGCAGCCCCAGAGGGGGTGGAGAGACCCAGTACTTC. Protein sequence: CASSPRGGGETQYF.

The chain links TRBV5-4 to TRBJ2-5; 7 bases fit TRBD1. J gave up 0 bases and V 0 bases, and 2 bases lay outside the gene matches. The CDR3 length is 15 residues. Germline V gives CDR1 SGHNT, CDR2 YYREEE (reference sequence). This CDR3 reads CASSLVGQYQETQYF. In DNA, the CDR3 is TGTGCCAGCAGCTTGGTGGGACAGTACCAAGAGACCCAGTACTTC.

The chain employs TRBV27 and TRBJ2-7, with TRBD1 matching over 8 bases. Germline values: CDR1 MNHEY, CDR2 SMNVEV (reference sequence). The CDR3 extends over 13 amino acids. Germline trimming cut 6 bases from V and 4 bases from J; bases unmatched to any gene: 5. Written as DNA, the CDR3 is TGTGCCAGCAGCTGGACAGGGTCGTACGAGCAGTACTTC. Amino acids: CASSWTGSYEQYF.

The V and J genes are TRBV19 and TRBJ2-3; D uncertain. CDR3 length: 15 amino acids. Germline lookup yields CDR1 LNHDA and CDR2 SQIVND (reference sequence). V was trimmed by 2 bases and J by 0 bases, leaving 9 bases between them. CDR3 protein: CASSINGVSTDTQYF. For the CDR3, the DNA is TGTGCCAGTAGTATAAATGGAGTCAGCACAGATACGCAGTATTTT.

The chain uses TRBV11-3 and TRBJ1-1; 7 nucleotides agree with TRBD1. The CDR3 length is 16 residues. CDR1 is SGHNT and CDR2 is YENEEA in the germline V gene. With 4 bases clipped from V and 0 bases from J, the junction kept 8 bases outside the gene matches. CDR3 coding DNA: TGTGCCAGCAGCTCAGGGACAGCTGAAATGAACACTGAAGCTTTCTTT. Amino acid sequence: CASSSGTAEMNTEAFF.

The chain links TRBV7-6 to TRBJ1-4; 7 nucleotides agree with TRBD1. V lost 1 base, J lost 4 bases, and 6 bases stayed unmatched. Germline V lookup: CDR1 SGHVS, CDR2 FNYEAQ. CDR3 length equals 16 residues. DNA for the CDR3: TGTGCCAGCAGCTTAGGTCTGAACAGGGGTAATGAAAAACTGTTTTTT. It specifies CASSLGLNRGNEKLFF. The full variable domain, its missing parts supplied by reference TRBV7-6 and TRBJ1-4, is GAGVSQSPRYKVTKRGQDVALRCDPISGHVSLYWYRQALGQGPEFLTYFNYEAQQDKSGLPNDRFSAERPEGSISTLTIQRTEQRDSAMYRCASSLGLNRGNEKLFFGSGTQLSVL.

The chain is built from TRBV27 and TRBJ2-2; 9 nucleotides agree with TRBD1. Trimming at V came to 6 bases and at J to 6 bases, leaving 2 bases not matched to a gene. The CDR3 loop spans 13 amino acids. Germline CDR1 reads MNHEY; CDR2 reads SMNVEV (reference sequence). This CDR3 is CASSHRGPGELFF. CDR3 coding DNA: TGTGCCAGCAGCCACAGGGGGCCCGGGGAGCTGTTTTTT.

The chain uses TRBV9 and TRBJ2-1, with D unresolved. In germline, CDR1 is SGDLS, CDR2 YYNGEE. Trimming left V 4 bases short and J 4 bases short, with 9 bases between. The CDR3 contains 13 residues. The CDR3 DNA sequence: TGTGCCAGCAGCTTCCAGGATTACAATGAGCAGTTCTTC. Its translation: CASSFQDYNEQFF.

V gene TRBV27 combines with J gene TRBJ1-5; 8 bases align to TRBD1. Germline-derived CDR1 and CDR2 are MNHEY and SMNVEV (reference sequence). Unmatched junction bases numbered 26, after V lost 9 bases and J lost 4 bases. The CDR3 is 20 residues long. CDR3 residues: CARTIQGVRGTGTINQPQHF. The CDR3 DNA reads as TGTGCCAGGACCATCCAAGGGGTCCGAGGGACAGGAACCATAAATCAGCCCCAGCATTTT.

This rearrangement joins TRBV7-2 to TRBJ2-3; 9 nucleotides agree with TRBD2. The CDR3 covers 17 residues. V dropped 5 bases and J dropped 2; count of bases not matched to a gene: 11. Looked up from germline, CDR1 is SGHTA and CDR2 is FQGNSA. DNA for the CDR3: TGTGCCAGCAGCCTAGGCCCCCTAGCGGGGCACACAGATACGCAGTATTTT. Amino acid sequence: CASSLGPLAGHTDTQYF. Looking up the rest from reference TRBV7-2 and TRBJ2-3 gives the full variable domain: GAGVSQSPSNKVTEKGKDVELRCDPISGHTALYWYRQSLGQGLEFLIYFQGNSAPDKSGLPSDRFSAERTGGSVSTLTIQRTQQEDSAVYLCASSLGPLAGHTDTQYFGPGTRLTVL.

J is TRBJ1-2 and V is TRBV28; 11 nucleotides align to TRBD1. The CDR3 length is 17 residues. Germline CDR1 reads MDHEN; CDR2 reads SYDVKM. Trimming at V came to 1 base and at J to 2 bases, leaving 6 bases not matched to a gene. CDR3 residues: CASSLSRDRGLNYGYTF. Written as DNA, the CDR3 is TGTGCCAGCAGTTTATCTAGGGACAGGGGGTTGAACTATGGCTACACCTTC.

This sequence joins TRBV6-1 and TRBJ2-7; maybe TRBD1 (6 bases). In germline, CDR1 is MNHNS, CDR2 SASEGT. The V end lost 6 bases, the J end lost 3 bases, and 12 bases lay between the germline ends. CDR3 size: 13 residues. In DNA, the CDR3 is TGTGCCAGCAGAGGCCGGGACATCTACGAGCAGTACTTC. Translating gives CASRGRDIYEQYF.

This chain joins TRBV19 and TRBJ2-2; D not certain. The CDR3 is 11 residues long. The germline V gene has CDR1 LNHDA and CDR2 SQIVND (reference sequence). The V gene lost 6 bases and the J gene lost 8 bases, with 7 bases spanning the gap. Here the CDR3 reads CASRVLGELFF. CDR3 nucleotides: TGTGCCAGTAGGGTGTTAGGGGAGCTGTTTTTT. The full variable domain, its missing parts supplied by reference TRBV19 and TRBJ2-2, is DGGITQSPKYLFRKEGQNVTLSCEQNLNHDAMYWYRQDPGQGLRLIYYSQIVNDFQKGDIAEGYSVSREKKESFPLTVTSAQKNPTAFYLCASRVLGELFFGEGSRLTVL.

Of note for this clone: The junction shows a germline mismatch at one end, possibly a read error. J is TRBJ1-2 and V is TRBV5-6, with TRBD1 as a possible D gene (5 bases). The length of the CDR3 is 13 residues. Germline CDR1 and CDR2: SGHDT and YYEEEE. The DNA of the CDR3 is TGTGCCAGCAGATTGGGGGGTCTGGATGGCTACACCTTC. Protein product: CASRLGGLDGYTF.

The gene calls are TRBV7-6 and TRBJ2-1; 11 bases map to TRBD1. After removal of 1 base from V and 4 bases from J, the junction contained 6 bases not matched to a gene. The germline gives CDR1 SGHVS, CDR2 FNYEAQ. The CDR3 spans 17 residues. The CDR3 reads CASSLVGTGGVYNEQFF. In DNA form, the CDR3 reads TGTGCCAGCAGCTTAGTTGGGACAGGGGGGGTGTACAATGAGCAGTTCTTC.

The chain links TRBV25-1 to TRBJ2-5, with 10 bases lining up with TRBD2. V lost 8 bases to trimming and J lost 1 base; unmatched junction nucleotides: 10. This CDR3 is 16 amino acids long. In germline, CDR1 is MGHDK, CDR2 SYGVNS. The chain's CDR3 is CASYSGGAFSQETQYF. The CDR3 region has the DNA TGTGCCAGCTACAGCGGGGGGGCCTTTAGCCAAGAGACCCAGTACTTC.

The chain joins TRBV9 to TRBJ1-6; possibly TRBD1 for D (5 bases). Germline lookup yields CDR1 SGDLS and CDR2 YYNGEE. The CDR3 length is 14 residues. Trimming took 4 bases from V and 6 from J, leaving 11 bases between them. The CDR3 DNA is TGTGCCAGCAGCCAGACAGTTTTTAATTCACCCCTCCACTTT. Amino acids: CASSQTVFNSPLHF. Supplemented by reference TRBV9 and TRBJ1-6, the full variable domain reads DSGVTQTPKHLITATGQRVTLRCSPRSGDLSVYWYQQSLDQGLQFLIQYYNGEERAKGNILERFSAQQFPDLHSELNLSSLELGDSALYFCASSQTVFNSPLHFGNGTRLTVT.

V and J are TRBV6-1 and TRBJ1-2; D gene uncertain. The CDR3 extends over 11 amino acids. The germline CDR1 and CDR2 sequences are MNHNS and SASEGT. Trimming removed 5 bases at V and 12 bases at J, with 13 bases between. DNA for the CDR3: TGTGCCAGCAGTTTAACTTTCGAGCACACCTTC. It encodes CASSLTFEHTF.

The chain is built from TRBV30 and TRBJ1-1, with D possibly matching TRBD1 (5 bases). Germline assignment: CDR1 GTSNPN and CDR2 SVGIG (reference sequence). This CDR3 spans 13 amino acids. V was shortened by 0 bases and J by 7 bases, with 12 bases between the two germline ends. CDR3 sequence: CAWSVGTLFEAFF. CDR3 nucleotide sequence: TGTGCCTGGAGTGTGGGGACGCTTTTTGAAGCTTTCTTT.

The CDR3 nucleotides are TGTGCCAGCAGTTTATACGGGACTAGCAGAACCGGGGAGCTGTTTTTT. Translating gives CASSLYGTSRTGELFF. V usage is TRBV28 and J usage is TRBJ2-2; 9 positions agree with TRBD2. This CDR3 spans 16 amino acids. V was clipped by 1 base and J by 5 bases; unmatched bases: 5. The germline gives CDR1 MDHEN, CDR2 SYDVKM. Full variable domain (rest looked up from reference TRBV28 and TRBJ2-2): DVKVTQSSRYLVKRTGEKVFLECVQDMDHENMFWYRQDPGLGLRLIYFSYDVKMKEKGDIPEGYSVSREKKERFSLILESASTNQTSMYLCASSLYGTSRTGELFFGEGSRLTVL.

This sequence joins TRBV11-3 and TRBJ2-6, with a tentative D call TRBD2 (5 bases). Trimming removed 5 bases from V and 4 bases from J, with 9 bases in between. Looked up from germline, CDR1 is SGHNT and CDR2 is YENEEA. CDR3 length: 14 amino acids. As DNA, the CDR3 is TGTGCCAGCAGCCCGCGGGCCGGGGCCAACGTCCTGACTTTC. Protein: CASSPRAGANVLTF.

The rearrangement links TRBV27 to TRBJ2-2, with D possibly called TRBD1 or TRBD2 (6 bases each). Germline V gene sequence: CDR1 MNHEY, CDR2 SMNVEV (reference sequence). Trimming left V 5 bases short and J 5 bases short, with 15 bases between. The CDR3 runs to 15 residues. The CDR3 DNA reads as TGTGCCAGCAGTCCCGGCACAGGGAGGACCGGGGAGCTGTTTTTT. Translation: CASSPGTGRTGELFF.

This clone is labeled as medium-sized. CDR3 in amino acids: CASSPGGASGPSNTQYF. The CDR3 region has the DNA TGTGCCAGCAGTCCAGGGGGCGCGTCTGGACCCTCTAATACGCAGTATTTT. V usage is TRBV28 and J usage is TRBJ2-3; 8 bases fit TRBD1. V trimming: 5 bases; J trimming: 7 bases; junction bases outside the gene matches: 17. Germline V gene lookup returns CDR1 MDHEN and CDR2 SYDVKM. The CDR3 is made up of 17 amino acids.